This TCR beta chain stems from a study of T cell responses to AZD1222 COVID-19 vaccine. Study results and caveats: Among those given AZD1222, only six were seropositive at baseline. Unmutated variant regions are reportedly the target of nearly half of TCRs that are spike-specific. Most donors were white British, females outnumbered males, and clonal diversity was possibly underestimated.

On this clone: Its specificity is not known.

The repertoire was sequenced with immunoSEQ multiplex PCR; TCRdb's copy has only in-frame clones and lacks some. The sample consists of about 130,000 clones, about 88% of them appearing once. The CDR3 totals 17 residues. V was clipped by 2 bases and J by 6 bases; unmatched bases: 10. Germline loops: CDR1 SGHTA, CDR2 FQGNSA. This receptor was obtained from an adult in good health. V gene TRBV7-2 combines with J gene TRBJ1-5; TRBD1 agrees at 10 bases. Here the sequenced sample was peripheral blood, taken on day 0 of AZD1222 vaccination. The DNA of the CDR3 is TGTGCCAGCAGCTTATTTGAATGGGACAGGGGTTTTCAGCCCCAGCATTTT. Its translation: CASSLFEWDRGFQPQHF.